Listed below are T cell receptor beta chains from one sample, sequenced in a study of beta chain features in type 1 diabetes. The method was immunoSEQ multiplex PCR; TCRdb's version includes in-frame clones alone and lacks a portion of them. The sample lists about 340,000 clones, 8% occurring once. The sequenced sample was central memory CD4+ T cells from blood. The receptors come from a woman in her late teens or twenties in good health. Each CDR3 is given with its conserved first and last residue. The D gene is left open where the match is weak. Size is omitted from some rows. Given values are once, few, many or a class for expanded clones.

CDR3nt: TGTGCCAGCAGTTTAACCCAGGGACGCACTGAAGCTTTCTTT
CDR3aa: CASSLTQGRTEAFF
j_gene: TRBJ1-1
abundance: many
v_gene: TRBV28
len: 14
d_gene: .

CDR3nt: TGTGCCAGCAGTTATGGCGGCGGCGTAAGCTCCTACGAGCAGTACTTC
CDR3aa: CASSYGGGVSSYEQYF
j_gene: TRBJ2-7
abundance: few
v_gene: TRBV6-6
len: 16
d_gene: .

CDR3nt: TGTGCCAGCACCATAGGGGGGAGGCGCTACGAGCAGTACTTC
CDR3aa: CASTIGGRRYEQYF
j_gene: TRBJ2-7
abundance: many
v_gene: TRBV28
len: 14
d_gene: .

CDR3nt: TGCAGCGCCCGAGAAGGGGCGGGAGGGCCAGATACGCAGTATTTT
CDR3aa: CSAREGAGGPDTQYF
j_gene: TRBJ2-3
abundance: .
v_gene: TRBV29-1
len: 15
d_gene: TRBD2

CDR3nt: TGTGCCACCACGGGAGAGACCCAGTACTTC
CDR3aa: CATTGETQYF
j_gene: TRBJ2-5
abundance: few
v_gene: TRBV28
len: 10
d_gene: .

CDR3nt: TGTGCCAGCAGCTTAGCTAGGTTCTCGGGGAGTGCAGATACGCAGTATTTT
CDR3aa: CASSLARFSGSADTQYF
j_gene: TRBJ2-3
abundance: .
v_gene: TRBV7-8
len: 17
d_gene: .

CDR3nt: TGTGCCATCAAAGATAAACGAAGCGGGACGGGGGGTGAGCAGTTCTTC
CDR3aa: CAIKDKRSGTGGEQFF
j_gene: TRBJ2-1
abundance: .
v_gene: TRBV10-3
len: 16
d_gene: TRBD2

CDR3nt: TGTGCCAGCAGCCCACAAGGGGGTGCGCCCCAGCATTTT
CDR3aa: CASSPQGGAPQHF
j_gene: TRBJ1-5
abundance: few
v_gene: TRBV7-9
len: 13
d_gene: .

CDR3nt: TGTGCCAGCTCACAAACCGGGAGGGCCTACGAGCAGTACTTC
CDR3aa: CASSQTGRAYEQYF
j_gene: TRBJ2-7
abundance: few
v_gene: TRBV18
len: 14
d_gene: TRBD2

CDR3nt: TGTGCCAGCAGCCCCCGACTAGGGGAGGTAGATACGCAGTATTTT
CDR3aa: CASSPRLGEVDTQYF
j_gene: TRBJ2-3
abundance: .
v_gene: TRBV13
len: 15
d_gene: .

CDR3nt: TGCGCCAGCAGCCAACGCAAAGGGGGCAATCGGGAGGGCCTTAACGGGGAGCTGTTTTTT
CDR3aa: CASSQRKGGNREGLNGELFF
j_gene: TRBJ2-2
abundance: .
v_gene: TRBV4-1
len: 20
d_gene: .

CDR3nt: TGTGCCAGCAGCTTGAATCCGGGCTTAAGGGCCGGGGAGCTGTTTTTT
CDR3aa: CASSLNPGLRAGELFF
j_gene: TRBJ2-2
abundance: .
v_gene: TRBV5-4
len: 16
d_gene: .

CDR3nt: TGTGCCAGCAGCCGGACTAGCGGGAGTCCGTTCTTC
CDR3aa: CASSRTSGSPFF
j_gene: TRBJ2-1
abundance: .
v_gene: TRBV7-3
len: 12
d_gene: TRBD2

CDR3nt: TGTGCCAGCAGCTTAGGTGTGCAGGTGAACACCGGGGAGCTGTTTTTT
CDR3aa: CASSLGVQVNTGELFF
j_gene: TRBJ2-2
abundance: few
v_gene: TRBV7-9
len: 16
d_gene: .

CDR3nt: TGCAGCGTTGACAGACCGAACTATGGCTACACCTTC
CDR3aa: CSVDRPNYGYTF
j_gene: TRBJ1-2
abundance: few
v_gene: TRBV29-1
len: 12
d_gene: .

CDR3nt: TGTGCCAGCAGAACAGGGGGCTACGAGCAGTACTTC
CDR3aa: CASRTGGYEQYF
j_gene: TRBJ2-7
abundance: few
v_gene: TRBV28
len: 12
d_gene: TRBD1

CDR3nt: TGTGCCAGTAGTGCTTGGCGGGTGAACACTGAAGCTTTCTTT
CDR3aa: CASSAWRVNTEAFF
j_gene: TRBJ1-1
abundance: many
v_gene: TRBV19
len: 14
d_gene: .

CDR3nt: TGTGCCAGCAGCCAAGATCGAGCTAGCGGGAGGGAAAAGACCCAGTACTTC
CDR3aa: CASSQDRASGREKTQYF
j_gene: TRBJ2-5
abundance: .
v_gene: TRBV4-2
len: 17
d_gene: TRBD2

CDR3nt: TGTGCCAGCAGCTCGACCCTCGGGGGCAAGTATGGCTACACCTTC
CDR3aa: CASSSTLGGKYGYTF
j_gene: TRBJ1-2
abundance: .
v_gene: TRBV5-6
len: 15
d_gene: .

CDR3nt: TGTGCCAGCAGCTACAGACTAGCGGGAGCTGGTGAGCAGTTCTTC
CDR3aa: CASSYRLAGAGEQFF
j_gene: TRBJ2-1
abundance: few
v_gene: TRBV7-2
len: 15
d_gene: TRBD2

CDR3nt: TGCGCCAGCAGCCCGGCAGTAGTCGGAAACATTCAGTACTTC
CDR3aa: CASSPAVVGNIQYF
j_gene: TRBJ2-4
abundance: many
v_gene: TRBV5-1
len: 14
d_gene: .

CDR3nt: TGTGCCAGCTCACCGATTGCAGGGAGGCTATACAATGAGCAGTTCTTC
CDR3aa: CASSPIAGRLYNEQFF
j_gene: TRBJ2-1
abundance: .
v_gene: TRBV18
len: 16
d_gene: .

CDR3nt: TGCGCCAGCAGCTCGTGGAGTGCCTACGAGCAGTACTTC
CDR3aa: CASSSWSAYEQYF
j_gene: TRBJ2-7
abundance: .
v_gene: TRBV5-1
len: 13
d_gene: .

CDR3nt: TGTGCCAGCAGCCCGGGGACAAGCGGCGATACGCAGTATTTT
CDR3aa: CASSPGTSGDTQYF
j_gene: TRBJ2-3
abundance: many
v_gene: TRBV7-2
len: 14
d_gene: .

CDR3nt: TGTGCCAGCAGCTTAGGCCTAGCGGGAGGAAATTTTGAGACCCAGTACTTC
CDR3aa: CASSLGLAGGNFETQYF
j_gene: TRBJ2-5
abundance: .
v_gene: TRBV7-9
len: 17
d_gene: TRBD2

CDR3nt: TGTGCCAGCAGTTTGCTAACGATGTGGGAGCAGTACTTC
CDR3aa: CASSLLTMWEQYF
j_gene: TRBJ2-7
abundance: few
v_gene: TRBV28
len: 13
d_gene: .

CDR3nt: TGTGCCACCCGACAGGGGGCGGGTGAGCAGTTCTTC
CDR3aa: CATRQGAGEQFF
j_gene: TRBJ2-1
abundance: .
v_gene: TRBV19
len: 12
d_gene: TRBD1

CDR3nt: TGTGCCAGCTTGAGTATAGGGCGGAACCAAGAGACCCAGTACTTC
CDR3aa: CASLSIGRNQETQYF
j_gene: TRBJ2-5
abundance: .
v_gene: TRBV28
len: 15
d_gene: .

CDR3nt: TGTGCCAGCAGCGTAGGGCCAGGAGGGGACACAGATGGCTACACCTTC
CDR3aa: CASSVGPGGDTDGYTF
j_gene: TRBJ1-2
abundance: few
v_gene: TRBV9
len: 16
d_gene: .

CDR3nt: TGTGCCAGCAGCTTCAGCTCGGGACGCGGCCTTGAGACCCAGTACTTC
CDR3aa: CASSFSSGRGLETQYF
j_gene: TRBJ2-5
abundance: .
v_gene: TRBV7-8
len: 16
d_gene: .

CDR3nt: TGTGCCAGCAGTTTAGTTGGACGCACTGAAGCTTTCTTT
CDR3aa: CASSLVGRTEAFF
j_gene: TRBJ1-1
abundance: many
v_gene: TRBV27
len: 13
d_gene: .

CDR3nt: TGCGCCAGCAGCCCTCACGGAGGGACTAGCGGGACGAATGAGCAGTTCTTC
CDR3aa: CASSPHGGTSGTNEQFF
j_gene: TRBJ2-1
abundance: many
v_gene: TRBV5-1
len: 17
d_gene: TRBD2

CDR3nt: TGTGCCAGCAGCTTAATCCCCAACCGGGAGTACGAGCAGTACTTC
CDR3aa: CASSLIPNREYEQYF
j_gene: TRBJ2-7
abundance: .
v_gene: TRBV7-8
len: 15
d_gene: .

CDR3nt: TGTGCCAGCAGTTTAGGCAACTCGGAGACCCAGTACTTC
CDR3aa: CASSLGNSETQYF
j_gene: TRBJ2-5
abundance: many
v_gene: TRBV27
len: 13
d_gene: .

CDR3nt: TGTGCCAGCTCACCCGACAGCTACACCGGGGAGCTGTTTTTT
CDR3aa: CASSPDSYTGELFF
j_gene: TRBJ2-2
abundance: few
v_gene: TRBV18
len: 14
d_gene: .